This TCR beta chain was obtained from a study of cytomegalovirus exposure and HLA in healthy donors. The study, taken as a whole, reports: Cytomegalovirus association was assigned to about 150 TCR beta chains.

This CDR3 comprises 15 residues. Germline V gene lookup returns CDR1 ENHRY and CDR2 SYGVKD. Between the trimmed V and J ends, which lost 2 bases and 4 bases, there was a span of 14 bases. Both 60 Vbeta primers and 13 Jbeta primers went into the PCR. The repertoire was sequenced with immunoSEQ multiplex PCR; TCRdb's copy has only in-frame clones and lacks some. The table has about 68,000 clones, 70% to 90% seen once. Concerning this clone itself: As yet, its antigen is unknown.

Specimen: PBMCs. This chain connects TRBV10-3 to TRBJ2-5; D possibly corresponds to TRBD1 (6 bases). The receptor comes from a human donor in good health. For the CDR3, the DNA is TGTGCCATCAGTGAGGGGCAGGGGACGGGAGAGACCCAGTACTTC. It yields the protein CAISEGQGTGETQYF.